The 20 T cell receptor beta chains given below trace back to one sample, sequenced in a study of identical twins (dated by TCRdb to about 2016). The method behind the library was 5' RACE. The sample was run on an Illumina HiSeq 2000. In TCRdb, the public reads were trimmed at Q25 with fastp and aligned with MiXCR, with productive beta chains retained. When rows share a CDR3 protein, they turn into one entry using the most common DNA and genes. Here the sample has approximately 1.8 million distinct CDR3 sequences; less than 35% occur a single time. About 0.27% of the sample lies in the top ten. The specimen was cord blood. These receptors originate from a newborn girl in good health.

This rearrangement joins TRBV7-2 to TRBJ2-3; TRBD1 might be the D (6 bases). With 4 bases removed from V and 1 base from J, the gap between germline ends came to 12 bases. The CDR3 has 15 amino acids. The germline V gene has CDR1 SGHTA and CDR2 FQGNSA. For the CDR3, the DNA is TGTGCCAGCAGCTCCAGGGGAGTCGGCACAGATACGCAGTATTTT. Its protein is CASSSRGVGTDTQYF.

The rearrangement uses TRBV20-1 and TRBJ2-2; D is unclear. Looked up from germline, CDR1 is DFQATT and CDR2 is SNEGSKA (reference sequence). The CDR3 is 11 residues long. V dropped 5 bases and J dropped 13 bases, with 14 bases sitting between them. The DNA for the CDR3 is TGCAGTGCTCCGTTGCACCGATGGCTGTTTTTT. This translates into CSAPLHRWLFF.

This clonotype was seen many times. The rearrangement links TRBV28 to TRBJ2-7, with a possible D match to TRBD2 (6 bases). Deletions cut 2 bases from V and 0 bases from J, with 14 bases between. This CDR3 region has 16 residues. Germline V CDR1 and CDR2: MDHEN, SYDVKM. Here the CDR3 DNA reads TGTGCCAGCAGTTTACCACGGGACTCGAACTCCTACGAGCAGTACTTC. Residues: CASSLPRDSNSYEQYF.

This chain connects TRBV7-2 to TRBJ2-1; no definite D call. The DNA end is a closer match to TRBJ2-7, so the J assignment may be wrong. Germline loops: CDR1 SGHTA, CDR2 FQGNSA. The CDR3 is made up of 15 amino acids. CDR3 DNA sequence: TGTGCCAGCAGCTTGATGACACGGATCTACAATGAGCAGTACTTC. It codes for CASSLMTRIYNEQYF.

In its sample, this clonotype was seen once. The rearrangement links TRBV20-1 to TRBJ1-3; D gene uncertain. CDR3 length: 14 amino acids. V was clipped by 4 bases and J by 0 bases, with 10 bases between them. Germline loops: CDR1 DFQATT, CDR2 SNEGSKA (reference sequence). Here the CDR3 DNA reads TGCAGTGCTACCAGTGGAAACTCTGGAAACACCATATATTTT. Its protein product is CSATSGNSGNTIYF.

This clonotype was counted only a few times. The rearrangement uses TRBV20-1 and TRBJ2-3; 7 nucleotides agree with TRBD1. The germline V gene has CDR1 DFQATT and CDR2 SNEGSKA (reference sequence). Trimming took 1 base from V and 2 from J; bases not matched to a gene: 3. The CDR3 loop spans 14 amino acids. The CDR3 spells CSARGQGNTDTQYF. For the CDR3, the DNA is TGCAGTGCTAGAGGACAGGGAAACACAGATACGCAGTATTTT.

This clonotype has only a few counts. This chain connects TRBV20-1 to TRBJ1-5, with 9 bases that match TRBD1. The junction had 9 bases not matched to a gene; V was cut back by 6 bases and J by 6 bases. The CDR3 has 14 amino acids. Germline V gene data show CDR1 as DFQATT and CDR2 as SNEGSKA (reference sequence). CDR3 in amino acids: CSALQGALGQPQHF. The CDR3 nucleotides read TGCAGTGCCCTACAGGGGGCGCTAGGTCAGCCCCAGCATTTT.

This clonotype appeared a few times. The rearrangement uses TRBV6-1 and TRBJ1-5; TRBD1 is a possible D gene (5 bases). This CDR3 has 14 residues. Between the trimmed V and J ends, which lost 8 bases and 5 bases, there was a span of 16 bases. Germline-derived CDR1 and CDR2 are MNHNS and SASEGT. CDR3 sequence (DNA): TGTGCCAGCCGTCCCAGGGAAGGTTATCAGCCCCAGCATTTT. Translation: CASRPREGYQPQHF.

The sample holds a few counts of this clonotype. This chain connects TRBV20-1 to TRBJ2-1; 12 bases line up with TRBD2. The junction had 3 bases not matched to a gene; V was cut back by 3 bases and J by 0 bases. This CDR3 region has 16 residues. Germline CDR1 DFQATT, CDR2 SNEGSKA (reference sequence). CDR3 nucleotides: TGCAGTGCTAGCGCTAGCGGGGGGGCCTCCTACAATGAGCAGTTCTTC. This sequence encodes CSASASGGASYNEQFF.

At least ten counts were recorded for this clonotype. A junction end diverges from the germline sequence, so it may reflect a read error. V usage is TRBV5-1 and J usage is TRBJ2-3; maybe TRBD2 (6 bases). This CDR3 has 16 residues. Germline assignment: CDR1 SGHRS and CDR2 YFSETQ. The CDR3 coding sequence is TGTGCCAGCAGTTTGGGGGGTCAGGGTGGTACAGATACGCAGTATTTT. Translating gives CASSLGGQGGTDTQYF.

The V call is TRBV21-1, the J call TRBJ2-1; the table calls TRBD1, which could not be checked here. TRBV21-1 is marked as a pseudogene. This CDR3 contains 17 residues. The chain's CDR3 is CASSKGRTGGGTDEQFF. The CDR3 nucleotides read TGTGCCAGCAGCAAAGGCCGAACGGGCGGGGGGACGGATGAGCAGTTCTTC.

This clonotype was counted a few times. The chain carries TRBV30 and TRBJ1-1; TRBD1 matches at 8 bases. The CDR3 is 13 residues long. After removal of 1 base from V and 4 bases from J, the junction contained 2 bases not matched to a gene. In germline, CDR1 is GTSNPN, CDR2 SVGIG (reference sequence). Here the CDR3 reads CAWSGQGITEAFF. The CDR3 nucleotides read TGTGCCTGGAGTGGACAGGGGATCACTGAAGCTTTCTTT.

The chain combines TRBV27 with TRBJ2-4; no reliable D call. Germline CDR1 and CDR2: MNHEY and SMNVEV (reference sequence). The CDR3 loop spans 14 amino acids. Deletions cut 6 bases from V and 6 bases from J, with 15 bases between. DNA for the CDR3: TGTGCCAGCAGCGCCGGGTCGGGCAGAAACATTCAGTACTTC. The encoded protein is CASSAGSGRNIQYF.

The V call is TRBV29-1, the J call TRBJ2-3; 10 nucleotides agree with TRBD2. The V and J ends lost 4 bases and 4 bases, in that order; junction bases with no gene match: 2. Germline V CDR1 and CDR2: SQVTM, ANQGSEA. CDR3 length equals 13 residues. The CDR3: CSVGLAGPDTQYF. The CDR3 DNA follows: TGCAGCGTTGGACTAGCGGGCCCAGATACGCAGTATTTT.

J is TRBJ2-3 and V is TRBV12-3 or TRBV12-4, with D possibly TRBD1 on 6 matching bases. The V end lost 1 base, the J end lost 11 bases, and 10 bases lay between the germline ends. This CDR3 region has 12 residues. The CDR3 sequence: CASSLGTDVQYF. In DNA form, the CDR3 reads TGTGCCAGCAGTTTAGGGACAGATGTGCAGTATTTT.

A few counts support this clonotype. The J gene is TRBJ2-5, the V gene TRBV27; 8 bases match TRBD1. The CDR3 covers 14 residues. Germline CDR1 is MNHEY and CDR2 is SMNVEV (reference sequence). With 8 bases clipped from V and 0 bases from J, the junction kept 5 bases outside the gene matches. The CDR3 nucleotides are TGTGCCAGCGGCCGGACAGGGTACCAAGAGACCCAGTACTTC. Translating it yields CASGRTGYQETQYF.

The rearrangement joins TRBV7-9 to TRBJ2-1; no definite D call. Between the trimmed V and J ends, which lost 5 bases and 0 bases, there was a span of 14 bases. Per the germline V gene, CDR1 is SEHNR and CDR2 is FQNEAQ (reference sequence). CDR3 length: 16 residues. The CDR3, as DNA: TGTGCCAGCAGCCCCCCCGGAGCTTTCTCCTACAATGAGCAGTTCTTC. It yields the protein CASSPPGAFSYNEQFF.

This clonotype was seen more than once but under ten times. The CDR3 nucleotides are TGCGCCAGCAAAGGGACTAGTTCTTACAATGAGCAGTTCTTC. It yields the protein CASKGTSSYNEQFF. The chain recombines TRBV10-2 with TRBJ2-1; 8 bases match TRBD2. The germline V gene encodes CDR1 WSHSY and CDR2 SAAADI. V gave up 7 bases and J gave up 4 bases; unmatched junction bases: 6. The CDR3 has 14 amino acids.

This clonotype was picked up a small number of times. V usage is TRBV25-1 and J usage is TRBJ2-7; 8 bases align to TRBD1. Judging by the DNA end, TRBJ2-5 fits better; the J call may be wrong. Germline V gene lookup returns CDR1 MGHDK and CDR2 SYGVNS. This CDR3 contains 15 residues. The CDR3 protein is CASSDQQGVEETQYF. The CDR3 DNA follows: TGTGCCAGCAGTGACCAACAGGGGGTTGAAGAGACCCAGTACTTC.

This clonotype occurred a few times. The chain combines TRBV7-8 with TRBJ2-1; TRBD2 aligns across 8 bases. Germline lookup yields CDR1 SGHVS and CDR2 FQNEAQ. With V trimmed by 3 bases and J by 3 bases, 4 bases remained unmatched. The CDR3 sequence is 15 residues long. CDR3 sequence (DNA): TGTGCCAGCAGCTTCGAGGGACTAGACTACAATGAGCAGTTCTTC. This encodes CASSFEGLDYNEQFF.